Listed below are T cell receptor beta chains from one sample, sequenced in a study of cytomegalovirus exposure and HLA in healthy donors. Clones were read by immunoSEQ multiplex PCR, and TCRdb kept only the in-frame ones, dropping some. Of about 160,000 clones listed, around 84% are singletons. The specimen sequenced was PBMCs. The receptors shown here come from a male donor in good health and CMV-seropositive. CDR3s include the opening cysteine and the closing phenylalanine or tryptophan. A D gene is named only where the DNA matches it firmly. A row's size may be missing; if present it is once, few, many or a size class.

CDR3 protein,CDR3 DNA,clone size,V gene,CDR3 length,J gene,D gene
CASSQGPNYGYTF,TGCGCCAGCAGCCAGGGGCCTAACTATGGCTACACCTTC,few,TRBV4-1,13,TRBJ1-2,NA
CATREADTQYF,TGTGCCACCCGAGAGGCAGATACGCAGTATTTT,NA,TRBV15,11,TRBJ2-3,NA
CASSSWGSGGENEQFF,TGTGCCAGCAGCTCGTGGGGGAGCGGGGGGGAGAATGAGCAGTTCTTC,NA,TRBV7-6,16,TRBJ2-1,TRBD2
CASSITSGGDTGELFF,TGCGCCAGCAGCATAACAAGCGGGGGAGACACCGGGGAGCTGTTTTTT,NA,TRBV5-1,16,TRBJ2-2,TRBD2
CASTSAGSSYNEQFF,TGTGCCAGTACCTCGGCGGGCAGCTCCTACAATGAGCAGTTCTTC,NA,TRBV19,15,TRBJ2-1,NA
CASKEQNTEAFF,TGCGCCAGCAAGGAGCAGAACACTGAAGCTTTCTTT,NA,TRBV5-1,12,TRBJ1-1,NA
CASSLKTGGRETQYF,TGTGCCAGCAGCTTAAAAACAGGGGGTCGGGAGACCCAGTACTTC,NA,TRBV7-2,15,TRBJ2-5,TRBD1
CASTMQGADYGYTF,TGTGCCAGCACAATGCAGGGGGCGGACTATGGCTACACCTTC,NA,TRBV2,14,TRBJ1-2,TRBD1
CAWSGYRDRDGYTF,TGTGCCTGGAGTGGGTACCGGGACAGGGATGGCTACACCTTC,few,TRBV30,14,TRBJ1-2,TRBD1
CASSGGLAGDTQYF,TGTGCCAGCAGTGGGGGACTAGCGGGAGATACGCAGTATTTT,few,TRBV6-4,14,TRBJ2-3,TRBD2
CASSTRRQGGNQPQHF,TGTGCCAGTAGTACCCGGCGACAGGGTGGCAATCAGCCCCAGCATTTT,NA,TRBV19,16,TRBJ1-5,TRBD1
CASSSGQTLNYGYTF,TGTGCCAGCAGTAGTGGACAGACCCTTAACTATGGCTACACCTTC,NA,TRBV6-5,15,TRBJ1-2,NA
CASSPGTGYEQYF,TGTGCCAGCAGCCCAGGGACAGGGTACGAGCAGTACTTC,NA,TRBV7-9,13,TRBJ2-7,TRBD1
CASGRAAGDEQYF,TGTGCCAGCGGTCGGGCCGCGGGAGACGAGCAGTACTTC,NA,TRBV25-1,13,TRBJ2-7,TRBD2
CASSSQGVGPAEQYF,TGTGCCAGCAGCTCCCAGGGGGTGGGCCCTGCCGAGCAGTACTTC,NA,TRBV11-2,15,TRBJ2-7,TRBD1
CASSQDVGPMGHNEQFF,TGCGCCAGCAGCCAAGACGTTGGCCCCATGGGGCACAATGAGCAGTTCTTC,NA,TRBV4-1,17,TRBJ2-1,NA
CASSLQETQYF,TGCGCCAGCAGCCTCCAAGAGACCCAGTACTTC,NA,TRBV5-1,11,TRBJ2-5,NA
CATSRDLVTGELFF,TGTGCCACCAGCAGAGATCTAGTGACTGGGGAGCTGTTTTTT,NA,TRBV15,14,TRBJ2-2,NA
CASSPSGQGDYEQYF,TGTGCCAGCAGTCCCTCGGGGCAGGGGGACTACGAGCAGTACTTC,once,TRBV28,15,TRBJ2-7,TRBD1
CASSLGSPQETQYF,TGTGCCAGCAGCTTGGGCAGCCCTCAAGAGACCCAGTACTTC,NA,TRBV7-7,14,TRBJ2-5,NA
CASIGGPSSGDTQYF,TGTGCCAGTATAGGAGGGCCCTCCTCGGGGGATACGCAGTATTTT,NA,TRBV19,15,TRBJ2-3,NA
CASSSSAGARYEQFF,TGTGCCAGCAGCTCCTCGGCGGGGGCCCGCTATGAGCAGTTCTTC,NA,TRBV13,15,TRBJ2-1,NA
CASSSFNSIGTGSIQPQHF,TGTGCCAGCAGTTCATTCAATAGCATAGGGACAGGGTCTATTCAGCCCCAGCATTTT,NA,TRBV28,19,TRBJ1-5,TRBD1
CASSTYRGGTEAFF,TGTGCCAGTAGTACCTACAGGGGTGGCACTGAAGCTTTCTTT,NA,TRBV19,14,TRBJ1-1,TRBD1
CASGQITGGYNSPLHF,TGTGCCAGCGGACAAATTACAGGGGGTTATAATTCACCCCTCCACTTT,NA,TRBV27,16,TRBJ1-6,TRBD1